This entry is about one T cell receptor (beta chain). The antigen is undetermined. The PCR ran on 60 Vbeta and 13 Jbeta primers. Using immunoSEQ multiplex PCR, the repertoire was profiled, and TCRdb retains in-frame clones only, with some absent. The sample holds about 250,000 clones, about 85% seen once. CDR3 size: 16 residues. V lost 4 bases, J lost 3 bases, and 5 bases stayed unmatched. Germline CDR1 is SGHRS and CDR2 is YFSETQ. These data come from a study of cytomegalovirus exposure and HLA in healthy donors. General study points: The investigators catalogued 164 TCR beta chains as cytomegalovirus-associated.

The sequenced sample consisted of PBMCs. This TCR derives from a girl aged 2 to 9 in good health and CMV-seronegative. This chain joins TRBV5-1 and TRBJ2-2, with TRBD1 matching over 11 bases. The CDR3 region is CASSPGQGADTGELFF. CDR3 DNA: TGCGCCAGCAGCCCTGGACAGGGGGCGGACACCGGGGAGCTGTTTTTT.